The rows below give T cell receptor beta chains drawn from one sample of a study of follicular helper T cells after annual influenza vaccination. Some clones are missing from TCRdb's copy, which holds only in-frame ones; the method was immunoSEQ multiplex PCR. The sample records roughly 15,000 clones, around 84% being singletons. Sequences were derived from CXCR5+ CD38- circulating T follicular helper cells from blood, sampled 7 days after influenza vaccination. Source of these receptors: an adult who received the influenza vaccine. CDR3s include the opening cysteine and the closing phenylalanine or tryptophan. The order of the fields is clone size, V gene, J gene, D gene, CDR3 length, CDR3 DNA, CDR3 protein. A D gene is named only where the DNA matches it firmly. Size is stated for part of the rows, as once, few or many counts, or as a class when the clone is expanded.

>NA|TRBV7-3|TRBJ2-1|TRBD1|13
TGTGCCAGCAGCGGAGGACAGGCCTCTCCCCAGTTCTTC
CASSGGQASPQFF
>NA|TRBV6-1|TRBJ2-7|TRBD1|14
TGTGCCAGCAGTCCCCTTCGGACAGGAGCCGAGCAGTACTTC
CASSPLRTGAEQYF
>NA|TRBV19|TRBJ1-2|TRBD1|11
TGTGCCAGTAGCAGGGGGTATGGCTACACCTTC
CASSRGYGYTF
>NA|TRBV19|TRBJ2-1|TRBD1|14
TGTGCCAGTAACCCTGGCAGGGGGCACAATGAGCAGTTCTTC
CASNPGRGHNEQFF
>NA|TRBV4-1|TRBJ2-2|TRBD2|20
TGCGCCAGCAGCCAAGATGGGGCGGGGGGGCCGTTCGCGAACACCGGGGAGCTGTTTTTT
CASSQDGAGGPFANTGELFF
>NA|TRBV6-6|TRBJ1-2|NA|13
TGTGCCAGCAGCCAGGACAGCCCCTATGGCTACACCTTC
CASSQDSPYGYTF
>NA|TRBV5-1|TRBJ1-1|NA|14
TGCGCCAGCAGCTATTATAACAGTAACACTGAAGCTTTCTTT
CASSYYNSNTEAFF
>NA|TRBV6-1|TRBJ1-2|TRBD1|15
TGTGCCAGCAGTGCGGGACAGCTACCGGACTATGGCTACACCTTC
CASSAGQLPDYGYTF
>NA|TRBV5-4|TRBJ1-1|TRBD1|17
TGTGCCAGCAGCTTGCGGACAGGGGGCGCAGGGAACACTGAAGCTTTCTTT
CASSLRTGGAGNTEAFF
>NA|TRBV27|TRBJ2-2|NA|14
TGTGCCAGCAGTTTGAACAGGGACACCGGGGAGCTGTTTTTT
CASSLNRDTGELFF
>NA|TRBV27|TRBJ2-7|NA|13
TGTGCCAGCAGTTTATACAATGCCTACGAGCAGTACTTC
CASSLYNAYEQYF
>NA|TRBV6-6|TRBJ2-7|NA|14
TGTGCCAGCAGCTCCACAGACAAAGCCTACGAGCAGTACTTC
CASSSTDKAYEQYF
>NA|TRBV5-1|TRBJ2-3|TRBD1|16
TGCGCCAGCAGCGTGGGGACAGGGGGCTTAACAGATACGCAGTATTTT
CASSVGTGGLTDTQYF
>few|TRBV6-6|TRBJ1-5|TRBD1|14
TGTGCCAGCAGTTACGGACAGGGTGGGCAGCCCCAGCATTTT
CASSYGQGGQPQHF
>NA|TRBV7-6|TRBJ2-7|TRBD2|15
TGTGCCAGCAGCAGGACTAGCGGGAGTGGTTACGAGCAGTACTTC
CASSRTSGSGYEQYF
>NA|TRBV19|TRBJ2-1|TRBD2|17
TGTGCCAGTAATGGCAGGGGTGCTAGCGGGGGGTACAATGAGCAGTTCTTC
CASNGRGASGGYNEQFF
>few|TRBV5-5|TRBJ1-2|TRBD1|15
TGTGCCAGCAGAACCTTGGACAGGGGAGTGGGTGGCTACACCTTC
CASRTLDRGVGGYTF
>NA|TRBV19|TRBJ2-6|NA|15
TGTGCCAGTAGGAACGGGGGCTCTGGGGCCAACGTCCTGACTTTC
CASRNGGSGANVLTF
>NA|TRBV6-4|TRBJ2-3|TRBD2|16
TGTGCCAGCAGTGACTCGACTAGCGGGGGGGCAGATACGCAGTATTTT
CASSDSTSGGADTQYF
>NA|TRBV14|TRBJ2-3|TRBD2|17
TGTGCCAGCAGCCAAGAAGGGCCCCTAGCGGGGGCGGATACGCAGTATTTT
CASSQEGPLAGADTQYF
>NA|TRBV6-1|TRBJ2-1|TRBD2|15
TGTGCCAGTCTTCCCGGGACTAGCGGGCGGGATGAGCAGTTCTTC
CASLPGTSGRDEQFF
>NA|TRBV6-5|TRBJ1-5|TRBD1|15
TGTGCCAGCAGACCTTTGACAGGGGGAGATCAGCCCCAGCATTTT
CASRPLTGGDQPQHF
>once|TRBV19|TRBJ2-7|NA|16
TGTGCCAGTAGTATATCGGCAGGGGCGGTTTCGTACGAGCAGTACTTC
CASSISAGAVSYEQYF
>NA|TRBV6-1|TRBJ2-7|NA|15
TGTGCCAGCAGTGAAAGTGTACAGGGCGGACACGAGCAGTACTTC
CASSESVQGGHEQYF
>NA|TRBV5-1|TRBJ1-4|NA|13
TGCGCCAGCAGCCGAGGGGGGGATGAAAAACTGTTTTTT
CASSRGGDEKLFF
>NA|TRBV9|TRBJ1-5|TRBD1|15
TGTGCCAGCAGCGTAGGGACAGGGATGGATCAGCCCCAGCATTTT
CASSVGTGMDQPQHF
>once|TRBV6-1|TRBJ1-5|TRBD1|16
TGTGCCAGCAGTGCTAGGGGCCAGGGGGGCAATCAGCCCCAGCATTTT
CASSARGQGGNQPQHF
>NA|TRBV12-5|TRBJ2-5|TRBD2|16
TGTGCTAGTGGTTTGGTACTATTAGCGGGGGAAGAGACCCAGTACTTC
CASGLVLLAGEETQYF